These T cell receptor beta chains were read from a single sample in a study of cytomegalovirus exposure and HLA in healthy donors. Repertoires were generated with immunoSEQ multiplex PCR, while TCRdb's copy carries only in-frame clones and drops some. Of 100,000 to 150,000 clones listed, roughly 9% are singletons. The sample consisted of PBMCs. The receptor source for this set is a woman aged 40 to 50 in good health and CMV-seropositive. Both conserved end residues are trimmed from each CDR3. Size is omitted from some rows. Given values are once, few, many or a class for expanded clones.

CDR3,J,size,V
SARFTYEQY,TRBJ2-7,few,TRBV20-1
ASSSDTASYEQY,TRBJ2-7,NA,TRBV19
ASSIAGSQGNQPQH,TRBJ1-5,few,TRBV19
ASLTGYGYT,TRBJ1-2,NA,TRBV19
ASSQENSIAKNIQY,TRBJ2-4,NA,TRBV4-1
ASTDRGRRSYGYT,TRBJ1-2,NA,TRBV28
ASSLNRGPLTGELF,TRBJ2-2,few,TRBV5-1
ASSELWGLGTEAF,TRBJ1-1,few,TRBV6-1
ASSYRGGFNEKLF,TRBJ1-4,few,TRBV7-6
ASSPRDISYEQY,TRBJ2-7,NA,TRBV9
ASSEAGQGADTQY,TRBJ2-3,few,TRBV6-1
ASSRGTQY,TRBJ2-3,NA,TRBV6-1
SVEGSSSYNEQF,TRBJ2-1,NA,TRBV29-1
ASSQGQNSNQPQH,TRBJ1-5,few,TRBV18
ASSPRSNYGYT,TRBJ1-2,few,TRBV19
ASSSGTGHTGELF,TRBJ2-2,few,TRBV7-2
ATSRARGGNNYGYT,TRBJ1-2,NA,TRBV15
ASSLRRGDYEQY,TRBJ2-7,few,TRBV5-1
ASKLQLGTGVYEQY,TRBJ2-7,few,TRBV5-1
ASSLGRDQPQH,TRBJ1-5,few,TRBV5-1
ASSQGGQGDYGYT,TRBJ1-2,NA,TRBV4-1
ASSLDSGGYNEQF,TRBJ2-1,NA,TRBV7-9
ASSMDSYNEQF,TRBJ2-1,NA,TRBV5-5
ASSEGGGTEAF,TRBJ1-1,few,TRBV4-2
ASSSAGEQF,TRBJ2-1,NA,TRBV9
ASTTRNTEAF,TRBJ1-1,few,TRBV6-5
ASSLFSSTSGSYNEQF,TRBJ2-1,few,TRBV5-6
ASKNRAPREKLF,TRBJ1-4,NA,TRBV6-4
ASSLIYSLSNQPQH,TRBJ1-5,few,TRBV5-8
ASSKRSGGAHGYT,TRBJ1-2,few,TRBV7-6
ASSYSGGYGYT,TRBJ1-2,few,TRBV6-5
ASSLASSYNEQF,TRBJ2-1,NA,TRBV5-8
ASSAGAYSGNTIY,TRBJ1-3,few,TRBV6-1
ARSLAGSGNTIY,TRBJ1-3,few,TRBV5-3
AWSLGEGLAF,TRBJ1-1,NA,TRBV30
ASSINRNTGELF,TRBJ2-2,NA,TRBV19
AWTGTRNQPQH,TRBJ1-5,few,TRBV30
ASRDPGAPSNYGYT,TRBJ1-2,NA,TRBV7-9
ASSSEFNSYEQY,TRBJ2-7,few,TRBV5-1
ASSYTRGPDTQY,TRBJ2-3,few,TRBV6-5
ASSATPQGRYEQY,TRBJ2-7,NA,TRBV25-1
ASSAGVGGELF,TRBJ2-2,few,TRBV6-1
ASSSLSGGMAETQY,TRBJ2-5,NA,TRBV5-1
ASSRTGMNTEAF,TRBJ1-1,NA,TRBV9
ASRGGGRYEQY,TRBJ2-7,NA,TRBV7-9
ASGFETSGGYNEQF,TRBJ2-1,few,TRBV12-5
AWTRDRGSTGELF,TRBJ2-2,few,TRBV30
ASSPRVNTEAF,TRBJ1-1,few,TRBV5-1
ASSLVPSAETQY,TRBJ2-5,few,TRBV11-2
ASSENTGGGTDTQY,TRBJ2-3,NA,TRBV10-2
AIRESGDTEAF,TRBJ1-1,few,TRBV10-3
ASTRGGGTEAF,TRBJ1-1,NA,TRBV13
ASSFSLSFFYEQY,TRBJ2-7,few,TRBV5-6
ASSLDFQRGHYEQY,TRBJ2-7,few,TRBV5-4
ASSLGGHTGELF,TRBJ2-2,few,TRBV19
ASSYQRNTEAF,TRBJ1-1,NA,TRBV6-5
ASSPSQRGGNGYT,TRBJ1-2,once,TRBV19